Each of the 3 T cell receptor beta chains below was sequenced from the same sample in a study of patients and donors after allogeneic stem cell transplantation. TCRdb re-called the RT-PCR reads through MiXCR, storing one row per CDR3 protein. The sample yields 900,000 to 1,000,000 distinct CDR3 sequences, 18% seen once. The sample was blood, either unsorted or a sorted T cell fraction (not recorded which). These receptor sequences come from a human donor who was either an allogeneic HSCT recipient or a stem cell or donor lymphocyte infusion donor (not recorded which). It is not recorded whose cells these are; they may come from a transplant donor.

The chain has TRBV4-1 and TRBJ2-4; D is unclear. The CDR3 spans 13 residues. Germline assignment: CDR1 MGHRA and CDR2 YSYEKL. The V and J ends lost 0 bases and 5 bases respectively, with 5 bases between them. The CDR3 loop is CASSQDDENIQYF. DNA for the CDR3: TGCGCCAGCAGCCAAGATGACGAAAACATTCAGTACTTC.

The V and J genes are TRBV5-1 and TRBJ2-2; D gene ambiguous. CDR1 is SGHRS and CDR2 is YFSETQ in the germline V gene. The CDR3 covers 13 residues. The V gene lost 4 bases and the J gene lost 8 bases, with 12 bases spanning the gap. CDR3 in DNA: TGCGCCAGCAGCCTAGACACCCGGGGGGAGCTGTTTTTT. Translating gives CASSLDTRGELFF.

This clonotype was found a few times. V is TRBV5-5 and J is TRBJ1-6, with D possibly matching TRBD1 (6 bases). V lost 1 base to trimming and J lost 14 bases, with 10 bases between them. In germline, CDR1 is SGHKS, CDR2 YYEKEE (reference sequence). The CDR3 loop spans 12 amino acids. The CDR3 nucleotides read TGTGCCAGCAGCTTGAACAGGGAAGCCCTCCACTTT. This translates into CASSLNREALHF. The full variable domain, in which reference TRBV5-5 and TRBJ1-6 provide the parts outside the CDR3, is DAGVTQSPTHLIKTRGQQVTLRCSPISGHKSVSWYQQVLGQGPQFIFQYYEKEERGRGNFPDRFSARQFPNYSSELNVNALLLGDSALYLCASSLNREALHFGNGTRLTVT.